The 27 T cell receptor beta chains in this list originate from one sample, sequenced in a study of blood T cells in healthy people across ages. A sample-barcoded 5' primer and a J-beta primer mix were used in a second PCR of about 6 to 12 cycles. TCRdb re-analysed the 5' RACE reads in MiXCR, keeping a single row per CDR3 protein. The repertoire holds about 290,000 distinct CDR3 sequences, roughly 26% seen once, with 29% in the top ten. Material for sequencing was blood. Receptors were obtained from a woman aged 70-85 years in good health.

This rearrangement joins TRBV29-1 to TRBJ2-2, with TRBD2 identical over 8 bases. CDR1 and CDR2 from the germline V gene are SQVTM and ANQGSEA. CDR3 length: 12 residues. With 7 bases clipped from V and 6 bases from J, the junction kept 4 bases outside the gene matches. CDR3 DNA: TGCAGCGGAACGACTAGCGCCGGGGAGCTGTTTTTT. It encodes CSGTTSAGELFF.

This clonotype turned up a few times. V usage is TRBV12-3 or TRBV12-4 and J usage is TRBJ2-3; 9 bases line up with TRBD2. The CDR3 sequence is 14 residues long. J was trimmed by 4 bases and V by 3 bases; bases with no gene match: 2. The CDR3 nucleotides read TGTGCCAGCAGTTTCTTAGCGGGGGCAGATACGCAGTATTTT. Residues: CASSFLAGADTQYF.

This rearrangement joins TRBV20-1 to TRBJ2-4, with 10 nucleotides matching TRBD2. The CDR3 is 19 residues long. V was pared by 0 bases and J by 2 bases, with 13 bases of the junction left unmatched. Germline CDR1 reads DFQATT; CDR2 reads SNEGSKA (reference sequence). As DNA, the CDR3 is TGCAGTGCTAGAGATATTGGGGGCGGAGCGGGAGGGCCCAAAAACATTCAGTACTTC. It codes for CSARDIGGGAGGPKNIQYF.

The rearrangement links TRBV28 to TRBJ2-5; D is uncertain. Germline CDR1 MDHEN, CDR2 SYDVKM. The CDR3 covers 12 residues. Trimming pared 5 bases from V and 5 bases from J, leaving 9 bases between. The CDR3 nucleotides read TGTGCCAGCAGTCGCCTCCGGGAGACCCAGTACTTC. Its translation: CASSRLRETQYF.

The chain carries TRBV6-5 and TRBJ2-5; possible D gene TRBD2, 7 bases. There are 14 residues in the CDR3. Between the trimmed V and J ends, which lost 2 bases and 6 bases, there was a span of 13 bases. Germline CDR1 MNHEY, CDR2 SVGAGI. CDR3 bases: TGTGCCAGCAGTTACGGGGGGGGCGGAAAGACCCAGTACTTC. It yields the protein CASSYGGGGKTQYF.

This chain joins TRBV19 and TRBJ1-4; a weak D match, TRBD1 (5 bases). CDR3 size: 15 residues. V was cut by 6 bases and J by 0 bases, with 11 bases left in between. CDR1 LNHDA and CDR2 SQIVND come from the germline V gene (reference sequence). CDR3 amino acids: CASRRDGATNEKLFF. The CDR3 nucleotides read TGTGCCAGTAGAAGGGACGGTGCAACTAATGAAAAACTGTTTTTT.

This clonotype was seen a few times. The chain links TRBV20-1 to TRBJ2-7; TRBD1 matches at 9 bases. CDR1 is DFQATT, CDR2 SNEGSKA, per germline (reference sequence). The ends lost 3 bases at V and 6 bases at J; junction bases unmatched: 3. The CDR3 contains 12 residues. DNA for the CDR3: TGCAGTGCTAGGGGGACAGGGTCCGAGCAGTACTTC. Amino acids: CSARGTGSEQYF.

This clonotype was seen ten or more times. J is TRBJ2-1 and V is TRBV20-1, with 11 bases that match TRBD2. The junction had 2 bases not matched to a gene; V was cut back by 5 bases and J by 2 bases. The CDR3 covers 14 residues. Germline V gives CDR1 DFQATT, CDR2 SNEGSKA (reference sequence). CDR3 residues: CSAVTSGTYNEQFF. CDR3 sequence (DNA): TGCAGTGCTGTGACTAGCGGGACCTACAATGAGCAGTTCTTC.

The sample holds a few counts of this clonotype. This chain joins TRBV7-2 and TRBJ2-5; D perhaps matches TRBD1 (7 bases). The DNA end favors TRBJ2-7, so the J call may be wrong. This CDR3 is built from 14 residues. Germline V gives CDR1 SGHTA, CDR2 FQGNSA. As DNA, the CDR3 is TGTGCCAGCAGCTTACAACAGGGGAGGCACGAGCAGTACTTC. Residues: CASSLQQGRHEQYF.

V usage is TRBV20-1 and J usage is TRBJ1-5; 9 bases line up with TRBD1. The CDR3 is made up of 16 amino acids. The germline gives CDR1 DFQATT, CDR2 SNEGSKA (reference sequence). The ends lost 6 bases at V and 1 base at J; junction bases unmatched: 10. The CDR3 spells CSALKQGARSNQPQHF. In DNA form, the CDR3 reads TGCAGTGCGCTGAAACAGGGGGCGAGAAGCAATCAGCCCCAGCATTTT.

In this sample, this clonotype turned up a few times. This chain links TRBV20-1 with TRBJ2-1, with D possibly matching TRBD2 (6 bases). CDR3 length: 15 amino acids. Germline lookup yields CDR1 DFQATT and CDR2 SNEGSKA (reference sequence). V lost 4 bases, J lost 1 base, and 14 bases lay in between. The CDR3 DNA sequence: TGCAGTGCTACAAATCCTAGCGTTTCCTACAATGAGCAGTTCTTC. This sequence encodes CSATNPSVSYNEQFF.

The rearrangement uses TRBV13 and TRBJ2-4, with D possibly TRBD2 on 5 matching bases. Per germline, CDR1 PRHDT and CDR2 FYEKMQ (reference sequence). V lost 4 bases and J 0 bases, leaving 10 bases between the germline ends. This CDR3 has 15 residues. CDR3 bases: TGTGCCAGCAGCTCCGGGGTTTTAGCCAAAAACATTCAGTACTTC. Its translation: CASSSGVLAKNIQYF.

This clonotype was recorded many times. V and J are TRBV12-3 or TRBV12-4 and TRBJ2-7, with D maybe TRBD1 (6 bases). V lost 6 bases and J lost 5, with 14 bases in between. The CDR3 is 13 residues long. The CDR3 DNA sequence: TGTGCCAGCAGCCTCTCCGGGACAAACGAGCAGTACTTC. Translation gives CASSLSGTNEQYF.

The chain has TRBV5-6 and TRBJ2-7; D gene uncertain. Trimming removed 1 base at V and 5 bases at J, with 7 bases between. The CDR3 sequence is 12 residues long. Germline lookup yields CDR1 SGHDT and CDR2 YYEEEE. In DNA form, the CDR3 reads TGTGCCAGCAGCTTGTATCCTAACGAGCAGTACTTC. Its translation: CASSLYPNEQYF.

The V gene is TRBV3-1, the J gene TRBJ2-7; the match to TRBD2 covers 8 bases. The DNA end is more similar to TRBJ2-1, so the J call may be wrong. CDR3 length: 14 residues. Germline V CDR1 and CDR2: LGHDT, YNNKEL (reference sequence). The CDR3 DNA is TGTGCCAGCAGCCGCGTGGCGGGAGGCAATGAGCAGTTCTTC. It is translated as CASSRVAGGNEQFF.

This clonotype was recorded at least ten times. V usage is TRBV6-6 and J usage is TRBJ1-4; no firm D call. The CDR3 consists of 12 residues. The V and J ends lost 4 bases and 5 bases respectively, with 5 bases between them. Germline CDR1 is MNHNY and CDR2 is SVGAGI (reference sequence). CDR3 residues: CASSLGNEKLFF. The CDR3 DNA reads as TGTGCCAGCAGTTTGGGGAATGAAAAACTGTTTTTT.

V is TRBV6-2 or TRBV6-3 and J is TRBJ2-5; D remains ambiguous. The J call may be wrong; the DNA end is better matched by TRBJ2-7. CDR3 length: 15 residues. CDR1 and CDR2 from the germline V gene are MNHEY and SVGEGT. The CDR3 sequence is CASTDPAAGSYEQYF. The CDR3 DNA reads as TGTGCCAGCACAGACCCAGCAGCCGGGTCCTACGAGCAGTACTTC.

There are a few counts of this clonotype. The chain uses TRBV11-1 and TRBJ2-5, with 8 bases matching TRBD2. V trimming: 2 bases; J trimming: 4 bases; junction bases outside the gene matches: 3. The CDR3 runs to 14 residues. Germline V lookup: CDR1 SGHAT, CDR2 FQDESV (reference sequence). The CDR3: CASSLPGGAETQYF. Written as DNA, the CDR3 is TGTGCCAGCAGCTTACCGGGAGGGGCAGAGACCCAGTACTTC.

This clonotype was recorded at least ten times. The V gene is TRBV5-1, the J gene TRBJ1-1, with no clear D. The CDR3 covers 11 residues. V lost 5 bases to trimming and J lost 0 bases, with 2 bases between them. The germline CDR1 and CDR2 sequences are SGHRS and YFSETQ. In nucleotides, the CDR3 is TGCGCCAGCAGTTTGAACACTGAAGCTTTCTTT. Amino acid sequence: CASSLNTEAFF.

The sample holds many counts of this clonotype. J is TRBJ2-1 and V is TRBV28, with D maybe TRBD2 (6 bases). Trimming took off 5 bases at V and 10 bases at J, with 12 bases between the two ends. Germline lookup yields CDR1 MDHEN and CDR2 SYDVKM. The CDR3 has 12 residues. The DNA for the CDR3 is TGTGCCAGCAGTACTACGGGAGTGGAGCAGTTCTTC. Translation gives CASSTTGVEQFF.

Here the CDR3 DNA reads TGTGCCAGCAGGACTGCTGAAGCTTTCTTT. Translating it yields CASRTAEAFF. The V and J genes are TRBV6-6 and TRBJ1-1; D is undetermined. V dropped 6 bases and J dropped 6 bases, with 5 bases sitting between them. Germline V gene data show CDR1 as MNHNY and CDR2 as SVGAGI (reference sequence). The CDR3 spans 10 residues.

This clonotype was counted between two and nine times. This chain connects TRBV20-1 to TRBJ2-3, with D unresolved. This CDR3 is built from 16 residues. Trimming shortened V by 6 bases and J by 1 base, and 20 bases separated the two germline ends. Germline V CDR1 and CDR2: DFQATT, SNEGSKA (reference sequence). The CDR3 loop is CSAVASWSRGTDTQYF. CDR3 coding DNA: TGCAGTGCCGTCGCCTCCTGGAGCCGGGGCACAGATACGCAGTATTTT.

This clonotype has more than one count but fewer than ten. The junction departs from the called germline gene at one end, perhaps through a read error. The V call is TRBV12-3 or TRBV12-4, the J call TRBJ1-1; 8 positions agree with TRBD1. This CDR3 comprises 14 residues. The CDR3: CASNLHRGDTEAFF. In nucleotides, the CDR3 is TGTGCCAGCAATTTACACAGGGGGGACACTGAAGCTTTCTTT.

The chain carries TRBV27 and TRBJ1-5; D remains unclear. V lost 8 bases and J 2 bases, leaving 19 bases between the germline ends. The CDR3 sequence is 16 residues long. CDR1 and CDR2 (germline): MNHEY, SMNVEV (reference sequence). DNA of the CDR3: TGTGCCAGCTTATTCCGAGAGGGCGCCGGCAATCAGCCCCAGCATTTT. Protein sequence: CASLFREGAGNQPQHF.

The table lists this clonotype with a count of one. V and J are TRBV14 and TRBJ2-7, with D perhaps being TRBD1 or TRBD2 (5 bases each). Germline values: CDR1 SGHDN, CDR2 FVKESK. With 0 bases removed from V and 2 bases from J, the gap between germline ends came to 20 bases. The CDR3 runs 18 residues. The CDR3 coding sequence is TGTGCCAGCAGCCAAGAAGGGTGGGGGACGGACATCACCTACGAGCAGTACTTC. It encodes CASSQEGWGTDITYEQYF. The entire variable domain, with the rest obtained from reference TRBV14 and TRBJ2-7, is as follows: EAGVTQFPSHSVIEKGQTVTLRCDPISGHDNLYWYRRVMGKEIKFLLHFVKESKQDESGMPNNRFLAERTGGTYSTLKVQPAELEDSGVYFCASSQEGWGTDITYEQYFGPGTRLTVT.

The rearrangement links TRBV7-2 to TRBJ2-7; 8 positions agree with TRBD1. The CDR3 has 14 amino acids. The trim removed 0 bases at V and 2 bases at J, leaving 0 bases unmatched. CDR1 is SGHTA, CDR2 FQGNSA, per germline. In DNA, the CDR3 is TGTGCCAGCAGCTTAGCGGGACAGGCCTACGAGCAGTACTTC. Protein sequence: CASSLAGQAYEQYF.

The rearrangement links TRBV5-1 to TRBJ2-5; TRBD1 matches 7 bases. The end of the DNA is better explained by TRBJ2-7, so the J call may be wrong. The CDR3 covers 15 residues. Germline V gene lookup returns CDR1 SGHRS and CDR2 YFSETQ. The CDR3 spells CASSLNRGGSYEQYF. In nucleotides, the CDR3 is TGCGCCAGCAGCTTGAACAGGGGTGGCTCCTACGAGCAGTACTTC.